The sample holds many counts of the clone carrying this T cell receptor (beta chain). This record belongs to a study of metastatic and nonmetastatic thyroid tumors. Study details: Across blood and tumor or nodule tissue, repertoires from malignant and benign thyroid patients were compared with one another.

Treatment of any kind had been given to no patient before thyroid surgery. Original processing notes: The study's classifier, a distant-metastasis tool for papillary thyroid cancer, was built using CDR3 differences across clinicopathological groups. MiXCR reprocessed the PCR reads for TCRdb. It is TCRdb's table, rather than the study itself, that gives the V and J calls and clone size. The sample yields about 25,000 clones, 20% to 25% seen once. CDR1 and CDR2 from the germline V gene are SGHVS and FNYEAQ. V lost 1 base, J lost 3 bases, and 16 bases lay in between. This CDR3 comprises 16 residues. The source is a male donor with papillary thyroid cancer or a benign thyroid nodule (not recorded which). Some clones in this sample may be carry-over from other donors' samples. The chain uses TRBV7-6 and TRBJ2-7, with D perhaps matching TRBD1 (6 bases). The sequenced sample consisted of blood. The CDR3 here is CASSLGRAGEGYEQYF. The CDR3, as DNA: TGTGCCAGCAGCTTAGGGCGGGCAGGGGAAGGCTACGAGCAGTACTTC.